This T cell receptor (beta chain) was captured by sequencing in a study of post-analysis software for immune sequencing data. Regarding the study as a whole: Co-batched samples clustered tightly together by F measure. About 5 TRBV segments, including TRBV5-6, TRBV5-1 and TRBV20-1, were more frequent in patients than controls.

V lost 2 bases, J lost 4 bases, and 12 bases lay in between. The CDR3 contains 16 residues. CDR1 MNHEY and CDR2 SMNVEV come from the germline V gene (reference sequence). Notes on this clonotype: The antigen is undetermined.

The TCR beta cDNA libraries contained unique molecular identifiers. Via MiXCR, TCRdb re-called the PCR reads, giving one row per CDR3 protein. This table holds roughly 800,000 distinct CDR3 sequences, roughly 50% found once. The sample was blood. The source of this sequence is a girl between 10 and 17 years old with multiple sclerosis. V usage is TRBV27 and J usage is TRBJ1-6, with D uncertain. The CDR3 sequence is CASSLTLVAYNSPLHF. As DNA, the CDR3 is TGTGCCAGCAGTTTAACCCTCGTCGCGTATAATTCACCCCTCCACTTT.